Sequencing of this T cell receptor beta chain was carried out in a study of cytomegalovirus exposure and HLA in healthy donors (dated by TCRdb to 2016 to 2017). For context, the study as a whole: In an earlier analysis of around 540 of the donors, about 270 Gb of sequence data and 120 million or so unique TCR beta sequences from some 170 million T cells were reported. An early release covering roughly 640 HLA-typed donors comprised approximately 300 gigabases of sequencing data and around 86 million unique TCR sequences. The study aimed to test whether signatures of past pathogen exposure could be identified by cataloging public T cell receptors. The T cell repertoires of roughly 660 subjects were profiled by immunosequencing and related to cytomegalovirus serostatus. To study patterns of TCR occurrence, a later analysis re-analyzed previously published TCR beta repertoires from 700 or so donors and added high-resolution HLA genotyping. Genome-wide SNP genotypes for about three fifths of the roughly 670 donors were used in a later genetic analysis, which treated that subset as a discovery cohort. To predict cytomegalovirus infection status, the study combined high-throughput TCR immunosequencing, statistical association of individual TCRs with disease status, and machine learning. All discovery cohort repertoires had been generated using a single sequencing platform. Among roughly 370 genotyped donors of the cohort, an average of 235,054 unique TCR beta nucleotide sequences were sequenced per donor, around 20% of them non-productive. The number of typed donors differed by locus: about 620-640 for A, B, C, DRB1 and DQB1; about 520 for DQA1; over 600 for DPA1; and some 430 for DPB1. In the later analysis, no new phenotypic data were used to find candidate immune exposures; instead, reliance was placed on TCR beta sequences and their occurrence across donors. A separate validation cohort of over 95 different subjects was used in addition to the approximately 700-subject first cohort. Of the roughly 410 genotyped donors, 65% to 90% were placed in the genetic ancestry cluster associated with self-reported Caucasian donors. An earlier analysis of several hundred of the donors used high-throughput TCR beta sequencing to judge whether each TCR beta V gene segment behaved as functional or pseudogenic. HLA typing covered class I and class II loci at four-digit resolution. A handful of DR-DQ haplotypes were handled as single units for association and clustering because linkage in the cohort was strong. Alongside the repertoire data, information on donor age, sex, ethnicity and CMV serostatus was compiled.

Receptor amplification or capture employed the immunoSEQ multiplex PCR assay. For the multiplex PCR, a mixture combining 60 forward primers for TCR Vbeta segments and 13 reverse primers for TCR Jbeta segments was used. Amplification of the CDR3 region of rearranged TCR beta genes was performed with a multiplex PCR assay on genomic DNA. On the Illumina HiSeq System, the amplified TCR beta libraries were sequenced as 87-base-pair reads. Processing in the source paper ran as follows. In a later analysis, some 80 million unique TCR beta chains were counted across the 500 to 700 repertoires, and roughly 10 million of these chains were shared by at least two donors. A nearest-neighbor algorithm error-corrected the raw reads and collapsed the reads into unique sequences, merging closely related sequences to remove PCR and sequencing errors. V, D and J gene segments were assigned by aligning CDR3 sequences to IMGT reference sequences. For a sequence to be retained, at least a six-nucleotide match to both a V gene segment and a J gene segment was required. A rearrangement was called productive if the CDR3 had no stop codons and remained in frame with V and J, and every other rearrangement was called non-productive. CDR3 was defined according to IMGT convention as the region running from the second conserved V-encoded cysteine to the conserved J-encoded phenylalanine. In an earlier analysis of around 600 of the donors, sequences lacking an unambiguous match to a single V gene segment were excluded. An earlier analysis of about 590 of the donors classified V segments as functional when productive rearrangements were above 56.7% and as segregating when the standard deviation between donors was above 5%. To diagnose cytomegalovirus status from the catalog of TCR beta chain sequences, a statistical classification framework was built. V and J gene assignment, in a later analysis, came from comparing TCR nucleotide sequences with IMGT/GENE-DB human TR gene sequences. Using the TCRdist pipeline, a later analysis assigned CDR3 sequences along with most-parsimonious VDJ recombination scenarios. A later analysis defined each TCR beta chain by its CDR3 amino acid sequence plus V-gene family, and excluded reads lacking a unique V-gene family. In a later analysis, a few hundred highly shared, low-generation-probability nucleotide sequences were removed to address suspected cross-contamination and a sequencing artifact. In a later analysis, a clonal expansion index was calculated for each public chain from normalized within-repertoire ranks of inferred template counts. A later analysis computed generation probabilities with a VDJ recombination model fitted to out-of-frame rearrangements, and checked the results against IGoR. In a later analysis, hypergeometric tests were used to score TCR-TCR, TCR-HLA and TCR-CMV co-occurrence, with a repertoire-size bias correction applied to TCR pairs. To estimate false discovery rates, a later analysis permuted the HLA or CMV assignments 20 times. A later analysis grouped co-occurring TCRs with DBSCAN, adding TCRdist sequence similarity when clustering within HLA-allele-positive subsets. Repertoires with fewer than 30,000 or more than 120,000 public chains were left out of co-occurrence clustering, as were about 5 repertoires with anomalous nucleotide sharing. Imported from immuneACCESS, the table was reduced by TCRdb to in-frame sequences with V and J called. These copies leave out some clones; in studies compared against another copy, an unresolved V gene accounts for under half, and the cause of the remainder is not known. The DNA was the basis for D and trimming; V, J and clone size are from that table. This sample comprises roughly 180,000 clones, just over 75% of them detected only once. Clones ranked in the top ten supply approximately 1.5% of the sample.

In total, 630 or so healthy bone marrow donors made up the cohort. At the time of sampling, all cohort members were nominally healthy, though unrecorded immune exposures were likely present. The donor was CMV seropositive and belonged to the group of about 290 seropositive cohort members. Every donor gave a peripheral blood sample, and the peripheral blood mononuclear cells from that sample were used for TCR beta sequencing. The Qiagen DNeasy Blood Extraction Kit was used to extract genomic DNA from the blood cell samples. Concerning this clone itself: There is no known antigen for this receptor. No much larger clone is present one base from it, and per-base qualities are unavailable.

On the study overall, not on this receptor specifically: In the study, around 150 TCR beta chains were listed as associated with cytomegalovirus. The authors suggested that the approach could potentially be extended to other disease states and immunological phenotypes. Because counts were too low, some 17 rarely observed V segments, including chromosome 9 orphons, were excluded from the earlier analysis of some 540 of the donors. In a later genetic analysis, fewer N-insertions in productive TCRs were reported among donors in an Asian-associated ancestry cluster than the roughly 710-donor mean. Immune exposure information for the cohort was limited to CMV serostatus. Only TCR beta chains were sequenced in this cohort, and the absence of alpha or paired-chain data limited detectable features. HLA typing was unavailable for some donors at each locus, so association tests used only the typed subset. A further reported finding was that TCR beta sequences accurately predicted the HLA-A and HLA-B alleles for most subjects in the first cohort. V-gene and J-gene trimming of TCR beta chains was associated with a missense DCLRE1C variant in a later genetic analysis, and the association was replicated in an independent cohort. When HLA alleles, especially DR and DQ, strongly co-occurred, TCR associations were difficult to assign to individual alleles. Specific HLA alleles were associated with over 15,000 TCR beta sequences at a false discovery rate of 0.05 in a later analysis. Correlated functional status among segregating V segments might be attributable to linkage disequilibrium, but an unknown experimental factor could not be ruled out. According to a later analysis, TCR association rates differed among HLA loci, with DRB1 alleles showing the most associated TCRs and HLA-C alleles showing the fewest. Several of the top co-occurrence clusters appeared to be linked to parvovirus B19, influenza, CMV and Epstein-Barr virus, according to a later analysis. An earlier analysis of around 600 of the donors showed that most TCR beta V segments appeared in productive rearrangements either about 90% or about 30% of the time, which broadly matched IMGT annotations. Compared with equally common non-associated chains, HLA-associated TCR beta chains in a later analysis were more clonally expanded and had lower generation probabilities. In vitro tests confirmed that a few of the cytomegalovirus-associated TCR beta chains recognize cytomegalovirus antigens. A group of highly shared sequence variants was considered likely to be a technical artifact of the sequencing pipeline. In both the original and validation cohorts, the classifier was reported to diagnose cytomegalovirus status with high specificity and sensitivity. According to a later analysis, most CMV-associated TCR beta chains appeared to be HLA-restricted, and the HLA associations seemed to be driven largely by CMV exposure. Roughly uniform sequencing depth across donors was assumed in presence/absence analyses, although this assumption may not hold. Most TCR sequences were seen in very few donors, while some public TCRs were found in many individuals.

The sequence derives from a woman aged 25 to 45 in good health and CMV-seropositive. Source material: PBMCs.

The bases read TGTGCCAGCAGTACCCGAGGTACTAATGAAAAACTGTTTTTT. Its protein product is CASSTRGTNEKLFF. The sequence links TRBV28 to TRBJ1-4; no D segment can be confidently identified. The CDR3 contains 14 residues, cysteine and phenylalanine counted. The read is trimmed to its CDR3 DNA, 42 bases read in frame from base 1. Based on the germline V gene, the CDR1 and CDR2 sequences are MDHEN and SYDVKM. V sheds 5 bases and J sheds 2 bases, leaving 9 bases between their ends. Supplemented by the reference TRBV28 and TRBJ1-4 proteins around the CDR3, the complete variable domain is DVKVTQSSRYLVKRTGEKVFLECVQDMDHENMFWYRQDPGLGLRLIYFSYDVKMKEKGDIPEGYSVSREKKERFSLILESASTNQTSMYLCASSTRGTNEKLFFGSGTQLSVL.